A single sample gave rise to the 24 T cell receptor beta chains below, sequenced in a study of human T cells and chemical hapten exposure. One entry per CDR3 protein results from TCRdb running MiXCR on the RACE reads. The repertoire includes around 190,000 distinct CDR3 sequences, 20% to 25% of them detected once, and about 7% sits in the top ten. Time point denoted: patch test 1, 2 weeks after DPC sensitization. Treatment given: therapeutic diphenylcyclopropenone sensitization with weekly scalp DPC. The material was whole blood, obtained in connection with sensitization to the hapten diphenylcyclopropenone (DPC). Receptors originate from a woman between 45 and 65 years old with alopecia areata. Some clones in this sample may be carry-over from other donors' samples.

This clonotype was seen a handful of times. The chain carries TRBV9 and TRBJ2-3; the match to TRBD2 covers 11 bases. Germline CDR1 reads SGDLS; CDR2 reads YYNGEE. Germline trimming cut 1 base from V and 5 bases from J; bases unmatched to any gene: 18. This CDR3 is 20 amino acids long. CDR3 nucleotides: TGTGCCAGCAGCGTACAAGGCAGCCGACCTACTAGCGGGAGACAAGATACGCAGTATTTT. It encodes CASSVQGSRPTSGRQDTQYF.

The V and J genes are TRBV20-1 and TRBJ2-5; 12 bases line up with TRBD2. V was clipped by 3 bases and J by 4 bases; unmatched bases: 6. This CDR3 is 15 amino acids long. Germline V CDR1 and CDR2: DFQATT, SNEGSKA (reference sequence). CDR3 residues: CSASRLAGGPETQYF. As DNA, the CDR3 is TGCAGTGCTAGCAGGCTAGCGGGAGGGCCAGAGACCCAGTACTTC.

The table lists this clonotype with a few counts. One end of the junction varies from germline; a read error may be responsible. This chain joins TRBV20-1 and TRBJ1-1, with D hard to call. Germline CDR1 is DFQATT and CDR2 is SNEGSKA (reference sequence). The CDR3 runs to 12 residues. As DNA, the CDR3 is TGCAGTGCTGGAGACATGAACACTGAAGCTTTCTTT. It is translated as CSAGDMNTEAFF.

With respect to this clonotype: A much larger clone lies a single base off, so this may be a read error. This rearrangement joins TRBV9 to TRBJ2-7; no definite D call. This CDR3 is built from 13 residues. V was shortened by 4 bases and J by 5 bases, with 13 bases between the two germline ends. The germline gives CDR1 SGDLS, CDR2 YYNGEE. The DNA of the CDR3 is TGTGCCAGCAGCCCCCTTCTTCGGGACGAGCAGTACTTC. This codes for CASSPLLRDEQYF.

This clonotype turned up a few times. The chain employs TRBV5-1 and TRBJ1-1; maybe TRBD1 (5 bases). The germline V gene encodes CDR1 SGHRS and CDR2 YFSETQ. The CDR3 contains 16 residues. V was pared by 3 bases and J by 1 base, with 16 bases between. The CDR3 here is CASSSLISGPNTEAFF. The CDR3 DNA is TGCGCCAGCAGCTCTCTAATCTCGGGGCCGAACACTGAAGCTTTCTTT.

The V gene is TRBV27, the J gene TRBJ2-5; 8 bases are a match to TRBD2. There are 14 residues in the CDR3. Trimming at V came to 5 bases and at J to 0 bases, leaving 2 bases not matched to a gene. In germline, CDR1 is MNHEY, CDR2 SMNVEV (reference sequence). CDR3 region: CASSRGGYQETQYF. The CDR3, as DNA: TGTGCCAGCAGTCGGGGGGGGTACCAAGAGACCCAGTACTTC.

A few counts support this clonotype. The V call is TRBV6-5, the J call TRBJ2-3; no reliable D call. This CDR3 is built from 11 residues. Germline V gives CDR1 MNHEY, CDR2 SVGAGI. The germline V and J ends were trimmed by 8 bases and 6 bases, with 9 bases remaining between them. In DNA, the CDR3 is TGTGCCAGCGCTCGGTTGGATACGCAGTATTTT. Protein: CASARLDTQYF.

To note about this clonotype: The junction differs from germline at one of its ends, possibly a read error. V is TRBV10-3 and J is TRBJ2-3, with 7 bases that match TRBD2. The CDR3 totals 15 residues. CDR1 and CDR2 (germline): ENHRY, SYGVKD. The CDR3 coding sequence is TGTGTCATCACGGCTAGCGGATGGGGCACAGATACGCAGTATTTT. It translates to CVITASGWGTDTQYF.

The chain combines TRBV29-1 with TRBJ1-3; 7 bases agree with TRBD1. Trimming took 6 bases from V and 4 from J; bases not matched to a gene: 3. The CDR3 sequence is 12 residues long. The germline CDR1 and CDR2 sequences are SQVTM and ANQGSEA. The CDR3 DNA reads TGCAGCGTGAGGGGGCAAGGAAACACCATATATTTT. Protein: CSVRGQGNTIYF.

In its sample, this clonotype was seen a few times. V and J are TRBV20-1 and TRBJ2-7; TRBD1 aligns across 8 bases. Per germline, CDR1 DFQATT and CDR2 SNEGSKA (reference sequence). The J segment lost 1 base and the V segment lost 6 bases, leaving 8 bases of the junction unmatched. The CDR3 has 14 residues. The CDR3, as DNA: TGCAGTGCCGAAGCAGGGGGCCTTTCCTACGAGCAGTACTTC. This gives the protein CSAEAGGLSYEQYF.

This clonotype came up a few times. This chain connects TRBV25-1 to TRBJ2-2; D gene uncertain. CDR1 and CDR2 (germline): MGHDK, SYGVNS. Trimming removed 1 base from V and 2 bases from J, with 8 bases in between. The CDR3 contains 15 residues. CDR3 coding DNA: TGTGCCAGCAGTGAATTGAAAGGAAACACCGGGGAGCTGTTTTTT. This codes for CASSELKGNTGELFF.

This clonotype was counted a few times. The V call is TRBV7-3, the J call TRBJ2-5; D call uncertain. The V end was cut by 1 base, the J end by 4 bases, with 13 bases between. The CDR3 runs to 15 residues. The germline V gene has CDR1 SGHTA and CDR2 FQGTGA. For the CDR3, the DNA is TGTGCCAGCAGCTTAATCCCCGGTGCAGTAGAGACCCAGTACTTC. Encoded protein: CASSLIPGAVETQYF.

CDR3 in DNA: TGTGCCAGCAGCTCCGGGAGTGGCACAGATACGCAGTATTTT. Translation gives CASSSGSGTDTQYF. The chain recombines TRBV3-1 with TRBJ2-3, with TRBD2 as a possible D gene (6 bases). The ends were cut back, 5 bases at V and 1 base at J, with 10 bases in the middle. CDR1 and CDR2 from the germline V gene are LGHDT and YNNKEL (reference sequence). The CDR3 covers 14 residues.

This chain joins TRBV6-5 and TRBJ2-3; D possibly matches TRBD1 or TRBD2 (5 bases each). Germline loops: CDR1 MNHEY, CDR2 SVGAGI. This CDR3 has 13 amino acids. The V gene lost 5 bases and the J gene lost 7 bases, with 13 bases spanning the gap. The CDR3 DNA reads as TGTGCCAGCAGTGGGGGATTGGGGAATACGCAGTATTTT. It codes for CASSGGLGNTQYF.

The CDR3 is CSARSRGLRNSYNEQFF. The CDR3 coding sequence is TGCAGTGCTAGGAGCAGGGGACTCAGGAATTCCTACAATGAGCAGTTCTTC. V and J are TRBV20-1 and TRBJ2-1; either TRBD1 or TRBD2 may supply D (6 bases each). The CDR3 has 17 residues. V lost 3 bases, J lost 1 base, and 19 bases lay in between. The germline gives CDR1 DFQATT, CDR2 SNEGSKA (reference sequence).

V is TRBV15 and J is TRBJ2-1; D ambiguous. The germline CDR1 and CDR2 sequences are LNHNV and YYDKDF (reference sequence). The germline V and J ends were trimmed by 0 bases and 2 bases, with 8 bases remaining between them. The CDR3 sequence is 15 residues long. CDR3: CATSRDRGAYNEQFF. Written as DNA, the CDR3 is TGTGCCACCAGCAGAGATCGTGGGGCCTACAATGAGCAGTTCTTC.

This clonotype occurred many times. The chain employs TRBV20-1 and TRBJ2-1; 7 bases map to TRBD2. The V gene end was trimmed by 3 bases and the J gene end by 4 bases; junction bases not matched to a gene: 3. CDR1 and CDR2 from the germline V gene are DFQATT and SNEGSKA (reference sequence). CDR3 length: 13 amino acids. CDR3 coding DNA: TGCAGTGCTAGGGGGAGGGTGTACAATGAGCAGTTCTTC. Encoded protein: CSARGRVYNEQFF.

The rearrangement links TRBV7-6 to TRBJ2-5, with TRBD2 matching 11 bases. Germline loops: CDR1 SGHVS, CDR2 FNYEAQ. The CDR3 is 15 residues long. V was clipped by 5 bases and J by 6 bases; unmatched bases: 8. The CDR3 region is CASSLTGLAEKTQYF. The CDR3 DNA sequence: TGTGCCAGCAGCCTTACGGGACTAGCGGAAAAGACCCAGTACTTC.

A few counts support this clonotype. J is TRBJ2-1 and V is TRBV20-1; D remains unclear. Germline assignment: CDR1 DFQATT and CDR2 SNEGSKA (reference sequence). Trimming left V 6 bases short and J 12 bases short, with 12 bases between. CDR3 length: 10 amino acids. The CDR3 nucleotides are TGCAGTGCGCGGCGTACGTGGCAGTTCTTC. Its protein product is CSARRTWQFF.

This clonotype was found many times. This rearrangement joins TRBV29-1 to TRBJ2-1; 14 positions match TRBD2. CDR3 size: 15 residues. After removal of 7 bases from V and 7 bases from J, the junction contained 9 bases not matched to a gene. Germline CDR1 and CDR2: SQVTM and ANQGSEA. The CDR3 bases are TGCAGCGCCCGACTAGCGGGAGGGCCTAGAAATGAGCAGTTCTTC. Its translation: CSARLAGGPRNEQFF.

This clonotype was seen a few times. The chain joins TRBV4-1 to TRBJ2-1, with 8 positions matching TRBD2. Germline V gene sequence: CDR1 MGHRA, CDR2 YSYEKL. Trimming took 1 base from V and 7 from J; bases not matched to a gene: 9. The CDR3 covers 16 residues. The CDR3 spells CASSQAELASGNEQFF. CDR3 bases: TGCGCCAGCAGCCAAGCAGAGCTGGCTAGCGGGAATGAGCAGTTCTTC.

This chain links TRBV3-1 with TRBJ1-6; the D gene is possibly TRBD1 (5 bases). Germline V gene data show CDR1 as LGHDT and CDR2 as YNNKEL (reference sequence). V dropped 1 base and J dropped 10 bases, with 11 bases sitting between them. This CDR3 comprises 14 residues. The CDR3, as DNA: TGTGCCAGCAGCCAAGGGACACCGAGGTCACCCCTCCACTTT. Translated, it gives CASSQGTPRSPLHF. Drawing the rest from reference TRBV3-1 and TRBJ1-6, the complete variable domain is DTAVSQTPKYLVTQMGNDKSIKCEQNLGHDTMYWYKQDSKKFLKIMFSYNNKELIINETVPNRFSPKSPDKAHLNLHINSLELGDSAVYFCASSQGTPRSPLHFGNGTRLTVT.

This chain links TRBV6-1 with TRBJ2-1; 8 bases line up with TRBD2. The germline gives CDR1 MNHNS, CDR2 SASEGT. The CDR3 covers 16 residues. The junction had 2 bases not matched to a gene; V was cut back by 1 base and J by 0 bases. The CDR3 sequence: CASSEGAGDSYNEQFF. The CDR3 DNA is TGTGCCAGCAGTGAAGGAGCGGGAGACTCCTACAATGAGCAGTTCTTC.

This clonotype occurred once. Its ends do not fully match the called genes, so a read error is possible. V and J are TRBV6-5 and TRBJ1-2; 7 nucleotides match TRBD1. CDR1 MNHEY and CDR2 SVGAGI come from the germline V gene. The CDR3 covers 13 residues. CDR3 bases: TGTGCCAGCAGCCCGACAGGGACCTATGGCTACAACTTC. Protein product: CASSPTGTYGYNF.